This T cell receptor beta chain was sequenced in a study of blood T cell repertoires in COVID-19. Study summary: There were acute and convalescent COVID-19 samples, and they came from the United States, Italy and Spain. The analysed material was cDNA or gDNA that came from T cells, B-cell-depleted T cells, or PBMCs.

Original methodology: Amplified reference gene primers provided the basis for estimating nucleated cell counts. The table came from immunoSEQ multiplex PCR; TCRdb's copy has only in-frame clones and leaves some out. V, J and clone size derive from that table, while D and trimming were established from the DNA sequence. The data contain 100,000 to 150,000 clones, about four fifths of them seen just once; the ten biggest clones take up approximately 1.5%. The V segment lost 5 bases and the J segment 3 bases; nucleotides outside the gene matches: 6. This CDR3 has 15 residues. Germline CDR1 and CDR2: LNHDA and SQIVND (reference sequence).

The V and J genes are TRBV19 and TRBJ2-7, with 11 bases that match TRBD2. Input material: peripheral blood. The source is a man in his 60s with acute or convalescent COVID-19. The chain's CDR3 is CASSLASGRNYEQYF. DNA for the CDR3: TGTGCCAGTAGTTTAGCTAGCGGGAGGAACTACGAGCAGTACTTC.